The clone carrying this T cell receptor (beta chain) was picked up a small number of times. This sample was taken from a study of identical twins. TCRdb redid the calling of the 5' RACE reads with MiXCR, one entry per CDR3 protein. The table records roughly 250,000 distinct CDR3 sequences, over 13% of them present only once. Sequenced: memory (CD45RO+) T cells sorted from blood. The origin of this receptor is a woman in her late teens or twenties in good health.

The DNA of the CDR3 is TGTGCCAGCAGCTTTCGGACTAGTAACCACAATGAGCAGTTCTTC. It specifies CASSFRTSNHNEQFF. The chain is built from TRBV7-2 and TRBJ2-1, with 7 bases identical to TRBD2. CDR3 length equals 15 residues. Germline loops: CDR1 SGHTA, CDR2 FQGNSA. The V gene end was trimmed by 3 bases and the J gene end by 5 bases; junction bases not matched to a gene: 7.